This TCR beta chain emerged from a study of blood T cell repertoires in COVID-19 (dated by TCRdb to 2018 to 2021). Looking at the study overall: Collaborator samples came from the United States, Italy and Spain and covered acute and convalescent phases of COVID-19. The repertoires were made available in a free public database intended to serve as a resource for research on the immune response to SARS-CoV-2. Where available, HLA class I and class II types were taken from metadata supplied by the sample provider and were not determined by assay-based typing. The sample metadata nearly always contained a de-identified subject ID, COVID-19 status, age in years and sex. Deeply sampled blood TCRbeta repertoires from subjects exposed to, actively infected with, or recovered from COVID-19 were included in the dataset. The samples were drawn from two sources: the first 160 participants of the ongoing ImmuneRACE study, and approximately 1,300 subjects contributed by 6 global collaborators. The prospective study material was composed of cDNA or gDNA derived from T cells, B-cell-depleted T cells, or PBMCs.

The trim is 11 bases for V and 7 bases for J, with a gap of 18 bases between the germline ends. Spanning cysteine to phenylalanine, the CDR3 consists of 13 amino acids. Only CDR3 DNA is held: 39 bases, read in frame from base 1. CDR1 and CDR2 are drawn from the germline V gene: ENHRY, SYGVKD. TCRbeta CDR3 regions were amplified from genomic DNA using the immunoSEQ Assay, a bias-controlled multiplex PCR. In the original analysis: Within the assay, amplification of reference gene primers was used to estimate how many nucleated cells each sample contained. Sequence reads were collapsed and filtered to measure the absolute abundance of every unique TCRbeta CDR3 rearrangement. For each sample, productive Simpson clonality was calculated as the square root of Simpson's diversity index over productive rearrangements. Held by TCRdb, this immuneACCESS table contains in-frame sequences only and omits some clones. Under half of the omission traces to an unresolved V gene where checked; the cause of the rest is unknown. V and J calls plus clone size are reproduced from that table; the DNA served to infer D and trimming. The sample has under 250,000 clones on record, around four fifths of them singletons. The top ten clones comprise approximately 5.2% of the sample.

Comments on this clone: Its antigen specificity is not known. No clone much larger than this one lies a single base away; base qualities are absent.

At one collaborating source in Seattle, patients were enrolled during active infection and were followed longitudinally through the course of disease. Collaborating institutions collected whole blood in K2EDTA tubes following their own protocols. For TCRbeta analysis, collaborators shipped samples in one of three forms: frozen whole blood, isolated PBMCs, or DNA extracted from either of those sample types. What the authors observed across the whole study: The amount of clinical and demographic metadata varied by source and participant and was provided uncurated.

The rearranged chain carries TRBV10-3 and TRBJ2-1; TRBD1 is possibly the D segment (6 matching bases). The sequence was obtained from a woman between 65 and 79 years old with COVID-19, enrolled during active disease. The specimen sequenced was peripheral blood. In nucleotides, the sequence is TGTGCCGTCTCGGTCAGTGGGACAAATGAGCAGTTCTTC. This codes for CAVSVSGTNEQFF.